Following are 22 T cell receptor beta chains from one sample sequenced in a study of technical replicates of blood from a handful of donors (dated by TCRdb to the late 2010s). The method behind the library was the immunoSEQ multiplex PCR assay. TCRdb took over this immuneACCESS table, retaining in-frame rearrangements with V and J assigned. Such tables are incomplete; in checked studies, under half of the missing clones stem from an unresolved V gene, and the remainder is unexplained. The sample records tens of thousands of clones, around 85% of which are singletons. Approximately 5% of the sample is in the top ten clones. The sample taken for sequencing was PBMCs. All receptors derive from a human donor in good health. Some clones in this sample may be carry-over from other donors' samples.

This clone was seen just once. The V gene is TRBV2, the J gene TRBJ1-2, with D unclear. CDR1 and CDR2 (germline): SNHLY, FYNNEI. This CDR3 region has 12 residues. Trimming took off 4 bases at V and 2 bases at J, with 5 bases between the two ends. The CDR3 here is CASSAVNYGYTF. The CDR3, as DNA: TGTGCCAGCAGTGCCGTGAACTATGGCTACACCTTC.

The J gene is TRBJ2-5, the V gene TRBV7-2, with D perhaps TRBD1 (5 bases). This CDR3 has 16 amino acids. V lost 6 bases to trimming and J lost 5 bases, with 22 bases between them. Germline V gives CDR1 SGHTA, CDR2 FQGNSA. Here the CDR3 DNA reads TGTGCCAGCAGTCCGGGCGGCGTTAGGGGTGTGGAGACCCAGTACTTC. Its translation: CASSPGGVRGVETQYF.

V gene TRBV6-1 combines with J gene TRBJ1-4; TRBD1 is a possible D gene (6 bases). This CDR3 spans 15 amino acids. V lost 9 bases and J 0 bases, leaving 14 bases between the germline ends. The V gene's germline CDR1 is MNHNS and CDR2 SASEGT. Here the CDR3 reads CASGGGSATNEKLFF. CDR3 bases: TGTGCCAGTGGGGGCGGCTCTGCAACTAATGAAAAACTGTTTTTT.

The chain carries TRBV9 and TRBJ2-1; 7 bases fit TRBD2. V gave up 2 bases and J gave up 7 bases; unmatched junction bases: 24. CDR3 length equals 20 residues. Germline V lookup: CDR1 SGDLS, CDR2 YYNGEE. The CDR3 DNA sequence: TGTGCCAGCAGCGTGGGAAACGGGTTAGCGGGTAGTTACGTTCGGAATGAGCAGTTCTTC. Protein product: CASSVGNGLAGSYVRNEQFF.

This clone came up a few times. The chain uses TRBV19 and TRBJ1-1; D might be TRBD1 (5 bases). There are 15 residues in the CDR3. The germline CDR1 and CDR2 sequences are LNHDA and SQIVND (reference sequence). The germline V and J ends were trimmed by 3 bases and 1 base, with 12 bases remaining between them. The CDR3 protein is CASSINQGGNTEAFF. In DNA form, the CDR3 reads TGTGCCAGTAGTATCAATCAGGGTGGGAACACTGAAGCTTTCTTT.

The chain combines TRBV18 with TRBJ1-2, with D tentatively TRBD1 (5 bases). There are 16 residues in the CDR3. Germline V gene sequence: CDR1 KGHSH, CDR2 LQKENI. The V gene lost 4 bases and the J gene lost 3 bases, with 18 bases spanning the gap. CDR3 in amino acids: CASSQNGGSNHYGYTF. In DNA form, the CDR3 reads TGTGCCAGCTCACAAAACGGGGGATCTAATCACTATGGCTACACCTTC.

The chain links TRBV5-4 to TRBJ2-3, with a possible D match to TRBD2 (7 bases). This CDR3 is built from 15 residues. CDR1 is SGHNT, CDR2 YYREEE, per germline (reference sequence). Trimming took off 6 bases at V and 5 bases at J, with 19 bases between the two ends. CDR3 protein: CASNRARGAIDTQYF. For the CDR3, the DNA is TGTGCCAGCAACCGCGCACGGGGGGCTATAGATACGCAGTATTTT.

This clone has only one observation. The chain joins TRBV7-9 to TRBJ1-2; D is perhaps TRBD1 (6 bases). The CDR3 is 12 amino acids. The V end was cut by 5 bases, the J end by 7 bases, with 11 bases between. The germline CDR1 and CDR2 sequences are SEHNR and FQNEAQ (reference sequence). CDR3 nucleotides: TGTGCCAGCAGCCATGGCAGGGGTGGCTACACCTTC. It translates to CASSHGRGGYTF.

The rearrangement joins TRBV9 to TRBJ1-3; D is uncertain. Per the germline V gene, CDR1 is SGDLS and CDR2 is YYNGEE. Trimming cost V 3 bases and J 0 bases, with 7 bases left between them. The CDR3 spans 14 residues. CDR3 in DNA: TGTGCCAGCAGCGGCGGAGTCTCTGGAAACACCATATATTTT. As protein: CASSGGVSGNTIYF.

The chain carries TRBV20-1 and TRBJ2-7; unclear D gene. The germline gives CDR1 DFQATT, CDR2 SNEGSKA (reference sequence). V was clipped by 6 bases and J by 6 bases, with 3 bases between them. The CDR3 spans 8 residues. The CDR3 loop is CSAREQYF. The CDR3 region has the DNA TGCAGTGCCCGCGAGCAGTACTTC.

The chain uses TRBV10-3 and TRBJ2-7; 11 nucleotides line up with TRBD1. This CDR3 region has 14 residues. Germline assignment: CDR1 ENHRY and CDR2 SYGVKD. Trimming at V came to 6 bases and at J to 1 base, leaving 2 bases not matched to a gene. The CDR3 DNA reads TGTGCCATCAGCGGGACAGGGGGTTCCTACGAGCAGTACTTC. It specifies CAISGTGGSYEQYF.

The V gene is TRBV18, the J gene TRBJ1-2, with D perhaps TRBD1 (5 bases). Trimming removed 1 base from V and 6 bases from J, with 15 bases in between. This CDR3 contains 15 residues. Germline values: CDR1 KGHSH, CDR2 LQKENI. CDR3 sequence (DNA): TGTGCCAGCTCACCACAGACAGCTCTTGTAGATGGCTACACCTTC. Its protein product is CASSPQTALVDGYTF. Filled out from reference TRBV18 and TRBJ1-2, the complete variable domain reads NAGVMQNPRHLVRRRGQEARLRCSPMKGHSHVYWYRQLPEEGLKFMVYLQKENIIDESGMPKERFSAEFPKEGPSILRIQQVVRGDSAAYFCASSPQTALVDGYTFGSGTRLTVV.

The chain employs TRBV6-1 and TRBJ1-1, with D maybe TRBD1 (5 bases). V was shortened by 0 bases and J by 7 bases, with 12 bases between the two germline ends. CDR1 is MNHNS and CDR2 is SASEGT in the germline V gene. CDR3 length equals 14 residues. The CDR3 loop is CASSEALTAFEAFF. The CDR3 DNA sequence: TGTGCCAGCAGTGAAGCGTTGACAGCCTTTGAAGCTTTCTTT.

V gene TRBV7-2 combines with J gene TRBJ2-1, with D unresolved. The V end was cut by 5 bases, the J end by 8 bases, with 7 bases between. In germline, CDR1 is SGHTA, CDR2 FQGNSA. This CDR3 is 11 amino acids long. This CDR3 reads CASSRAYEQFF. The CDR3 nucleotides read TGTGCCAGCAGCAGAGCTTATGAGCAGTTCTTC.

The V and J genes are TRBV5-1 and TRBJ2-3, with 14 bases that match TRBD2. The CDR3 is 19 amino acids. Trimming removed 0 bases from V and 2 bases from J; junction bases left unmatched: 8. The germline V gene has CDR1 SGHRS and CDR2 YFSETQ. Here the CDR3 DNA reads TGCGCCAGCAGCTTGGGTGTGACTAGCGGGGGGGCTTTCACAGATACGCAGTATTTT. This translates into CASSLGVTSGGAFTDTQYF.

As to this clone: An end of the junction differs from the germline gene, which may be a read error. The gene calls are TRBV6-5 and TRBJ1-2; D unclear. Germline lookup yields CDR1 MNHEY and CDR2 SVGAGI. The CDR3 length is 14 residues. Here the CDR3 DNA reads TGTGCCAGCAGTTTGGGCACCGGGAACTCTGGCTACACCTTC. It yields the protein CASSLGTGNSGYTF.

This chain connects TRBV23-1 to TRBJ1-6, with D possibly being TRBD1 (5 bases). TRBV23-1 is an ORF for which the function is uncertain. Trimming cost V 4 bases and J 7 bases, with 17 bases left between them. This CDR3 region has 16 residues. CDR3 DNA: TGCGCCAGCAGTCTCCTGGGGCCCCTGGACAATTCACCCCTCCACTTT. Translation gives CASSLLGPLDNSPLHF.

The V and J genes are TRBV19 and TRBJ1-2; D unresolved. Germline CDR1 LNHDA, CDR2 SQIVND (reference sequence). Trimming pared 0 bases from V and 4 bases from J, leaving 9 bases between. This CDR3 spans 14 amino acids. CDR3 bases: TGTGCCAGTAGTATAGAGCCTCTACTCTATGGCTACACCTTC. The encoded protein is CASSIEPLLYGYTF.

The chain has TRBV4-2 and TRBJ2-5; 9 positions agree with TRBD2. The CDR3 length is 15 residues. The J segment lost 4 bases and the V segment lost 5 bases, leaving 8 bases of the junction unmatched. The germline V gene has CDR1 LGHNA and CDR2 YNFKEQ. As DNA, the CDR3 is TGTGCCAGCAGCTCGCGGGGGGGGCTCGGAGAGACCCAGTACTTC. Translating gives CASSSRGGLGETQYF.

The J gene is TRBJ2-5, the V gene TRBV5-1, with 8 bases that match TRBD2. V trimming: 0 bases; J trimming: 3 bases; junction bases outside the gene matches: 7. The CDR3 runs to 16 residues. Germline loops: CDR1 SGHRS, CDR2 YFSETQ. The CDR3 region is CASSLGLAGNEETQYF. Written as DNA, the CDR3 is TGCGCCAGCAGCTTGGGGTTAGCGGGGAACGAAGAGACCCAGTACTTC.

This chain connects TRBV15 to TRBJ2-1; possibly TRBD2 for D (6 bases). The CDR3 runs to 16 residues. Trimming shortened V by 2 bases and J by 6 bases, and 17 bases separated the two germline ends. The V gene's germline CDR1 is LNHNV and CDR2 YYDKDF (reference sequence). The CDR3 DNA sequence: TGTGCCACCAGCAGAAGAGGCAGGCGGGGAGGCAATGAGCAGTTCTTC. Amino acids: CATSRRGRRGGNEQFF.

The V call is TRBV14, the J call TRBJ1-4; possible D gene TRBD1, 6 bases. The CDR3 has 16 amino acids. In germline, CDR1 is SGHDN, CDR2 FVKESK. V lost 3 bases and J lost 4, with 15 bases in between. The CDR3 loop reads CASSHRIGDNNEKLFF. CDR3 coding DNA: TGTGCCAGCAGCCATAGAATAGGGGACAATAATGAAAAACTGTTTTTT. Based on the CDR3 plus reference TRBV14 and TRBJ1-4, the full variable domain is EAGVTQFPSHSVIEKGQTVTLRCDPISGHDNLYWYRRVMGKEIKFLLHFVKESKQDESGMPNNRFLAERTGGTYSTLKVQPAELEDSGVYFCASSHRIGDNNEKLFFGSGTQLSVL.